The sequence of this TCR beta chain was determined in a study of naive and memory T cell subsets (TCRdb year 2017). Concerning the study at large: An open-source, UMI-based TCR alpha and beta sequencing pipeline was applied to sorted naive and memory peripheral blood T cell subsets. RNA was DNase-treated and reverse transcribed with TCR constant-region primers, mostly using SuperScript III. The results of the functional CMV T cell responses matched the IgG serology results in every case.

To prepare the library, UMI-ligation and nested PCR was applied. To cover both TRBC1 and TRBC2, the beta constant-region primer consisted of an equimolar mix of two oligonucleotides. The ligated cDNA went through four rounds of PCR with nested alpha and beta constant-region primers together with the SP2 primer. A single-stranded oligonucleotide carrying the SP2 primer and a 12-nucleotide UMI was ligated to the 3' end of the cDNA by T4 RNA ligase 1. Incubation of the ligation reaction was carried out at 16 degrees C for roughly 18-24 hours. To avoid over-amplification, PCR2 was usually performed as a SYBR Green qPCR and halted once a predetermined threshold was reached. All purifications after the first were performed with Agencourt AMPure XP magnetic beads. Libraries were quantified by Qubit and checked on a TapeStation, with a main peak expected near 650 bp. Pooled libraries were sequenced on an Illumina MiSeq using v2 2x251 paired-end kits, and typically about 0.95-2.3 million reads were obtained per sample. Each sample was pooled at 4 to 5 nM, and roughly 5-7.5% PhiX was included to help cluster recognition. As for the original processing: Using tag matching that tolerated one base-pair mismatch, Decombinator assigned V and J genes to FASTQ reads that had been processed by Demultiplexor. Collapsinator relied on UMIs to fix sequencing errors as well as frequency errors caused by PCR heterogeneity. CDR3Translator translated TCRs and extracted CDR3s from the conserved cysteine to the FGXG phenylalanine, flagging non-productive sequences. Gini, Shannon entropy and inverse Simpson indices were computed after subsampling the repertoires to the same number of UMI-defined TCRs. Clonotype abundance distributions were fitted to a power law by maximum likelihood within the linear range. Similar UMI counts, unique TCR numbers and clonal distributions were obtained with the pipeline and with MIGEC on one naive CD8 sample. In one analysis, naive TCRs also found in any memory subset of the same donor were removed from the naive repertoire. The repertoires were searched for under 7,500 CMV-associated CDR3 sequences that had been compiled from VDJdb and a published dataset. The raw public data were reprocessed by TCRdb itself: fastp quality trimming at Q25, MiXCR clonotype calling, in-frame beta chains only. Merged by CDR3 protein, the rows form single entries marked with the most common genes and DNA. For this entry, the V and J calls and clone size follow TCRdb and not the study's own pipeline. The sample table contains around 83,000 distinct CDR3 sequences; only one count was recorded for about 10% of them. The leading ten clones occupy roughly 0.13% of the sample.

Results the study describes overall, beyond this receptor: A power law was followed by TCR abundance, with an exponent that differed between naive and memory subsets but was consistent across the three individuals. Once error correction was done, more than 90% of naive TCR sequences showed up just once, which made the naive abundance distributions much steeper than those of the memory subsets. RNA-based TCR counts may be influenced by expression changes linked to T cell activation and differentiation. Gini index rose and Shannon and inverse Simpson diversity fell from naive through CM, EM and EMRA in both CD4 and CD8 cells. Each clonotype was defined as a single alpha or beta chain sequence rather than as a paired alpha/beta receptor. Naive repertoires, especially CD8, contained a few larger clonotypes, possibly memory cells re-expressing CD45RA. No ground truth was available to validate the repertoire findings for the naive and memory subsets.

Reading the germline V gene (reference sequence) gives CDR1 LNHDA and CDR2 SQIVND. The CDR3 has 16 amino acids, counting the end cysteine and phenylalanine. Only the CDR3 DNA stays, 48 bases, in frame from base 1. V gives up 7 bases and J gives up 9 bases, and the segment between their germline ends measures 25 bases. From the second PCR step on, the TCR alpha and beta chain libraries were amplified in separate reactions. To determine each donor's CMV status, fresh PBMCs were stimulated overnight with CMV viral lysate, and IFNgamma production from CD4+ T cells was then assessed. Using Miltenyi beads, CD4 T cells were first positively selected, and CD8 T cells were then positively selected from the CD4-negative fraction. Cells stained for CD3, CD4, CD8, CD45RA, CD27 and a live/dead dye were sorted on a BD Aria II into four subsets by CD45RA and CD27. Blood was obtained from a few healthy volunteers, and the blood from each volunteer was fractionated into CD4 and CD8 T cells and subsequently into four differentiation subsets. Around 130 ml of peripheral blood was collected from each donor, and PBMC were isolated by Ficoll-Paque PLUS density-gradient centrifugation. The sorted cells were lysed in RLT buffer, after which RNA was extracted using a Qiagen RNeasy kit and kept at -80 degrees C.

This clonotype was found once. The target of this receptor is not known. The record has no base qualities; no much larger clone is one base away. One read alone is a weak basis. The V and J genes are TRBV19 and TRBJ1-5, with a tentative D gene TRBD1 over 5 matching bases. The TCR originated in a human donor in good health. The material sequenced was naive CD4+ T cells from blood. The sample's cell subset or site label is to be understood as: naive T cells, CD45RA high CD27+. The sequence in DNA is TGTGCCAGTATCCCCGAACCGGGAGGTCTAAGGGGGCCCCAGCATTTT. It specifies CASIPEPGGLRGPQHF.